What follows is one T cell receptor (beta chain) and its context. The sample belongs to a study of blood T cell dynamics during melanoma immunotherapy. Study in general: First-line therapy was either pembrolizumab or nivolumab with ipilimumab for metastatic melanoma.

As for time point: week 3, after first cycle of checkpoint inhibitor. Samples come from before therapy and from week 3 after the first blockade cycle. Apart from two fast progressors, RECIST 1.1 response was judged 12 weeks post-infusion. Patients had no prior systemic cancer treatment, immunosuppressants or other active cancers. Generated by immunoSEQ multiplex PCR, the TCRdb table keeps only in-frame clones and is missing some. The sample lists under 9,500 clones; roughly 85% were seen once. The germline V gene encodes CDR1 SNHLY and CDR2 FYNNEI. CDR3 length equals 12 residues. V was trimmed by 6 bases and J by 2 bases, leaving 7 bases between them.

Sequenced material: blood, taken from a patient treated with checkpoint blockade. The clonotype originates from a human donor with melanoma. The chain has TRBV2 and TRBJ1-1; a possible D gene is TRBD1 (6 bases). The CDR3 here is CASRDSNTEAFF. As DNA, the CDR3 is TGTGCCAGCAGGGACAGCAACACTGAAGCTTTCTTT.